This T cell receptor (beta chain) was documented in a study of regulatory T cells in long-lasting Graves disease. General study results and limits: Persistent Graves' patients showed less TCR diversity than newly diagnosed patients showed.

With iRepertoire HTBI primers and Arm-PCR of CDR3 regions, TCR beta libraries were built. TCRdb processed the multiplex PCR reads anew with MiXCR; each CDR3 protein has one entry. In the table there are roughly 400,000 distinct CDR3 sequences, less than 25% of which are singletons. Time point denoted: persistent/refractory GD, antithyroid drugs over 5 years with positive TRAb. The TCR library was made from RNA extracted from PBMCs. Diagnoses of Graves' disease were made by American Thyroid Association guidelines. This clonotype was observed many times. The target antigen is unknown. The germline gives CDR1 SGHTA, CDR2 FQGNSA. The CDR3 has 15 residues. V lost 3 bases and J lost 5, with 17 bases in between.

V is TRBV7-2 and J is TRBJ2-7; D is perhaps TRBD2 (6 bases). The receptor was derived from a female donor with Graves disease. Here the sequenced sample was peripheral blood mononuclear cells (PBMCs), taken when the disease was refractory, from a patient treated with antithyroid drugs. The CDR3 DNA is TGTGCCAGCAGCTTCGGGGGTCCCCTTTTGAACGAGCAGTACTTC. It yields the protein CASSFGGPLLNEQYF. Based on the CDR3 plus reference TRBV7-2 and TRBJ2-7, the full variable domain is GAGVSQSPSNKVTEKGKDVELRCDPISGHTALYWYRQSLGQGLEFLIYFQGNSAPDKSGLPSDRFSAERTGGSVSTLTIQRTQQEDSAVYLCASSFGGPLLNEQYFGPGTRLTVT.